The 24 T cell receptor beta chains in this list originate from one sample, sequenced in a study of STAT5B mutations in CD4+ large granular lymphocyte leukemia. Sequencing was performed with immunoSEQ multiplex PCR; in TCRdb, only in-frame clones are kept and a portion is missing. Of 20,000 to 25,000 clones listed, roughly 69% are singletons. Sequences were obtained from CD4+ T cells from blood buffy coats. All receptors derive from a human donor in good health.

The CDR3 protein is CASSPSGRHGELFF. For the CDR3, the DNA is TGTGCCAGCTCACCTAGCGGGAGGCACGGGGAGCTGTTTTTT. The chain couples TRBV18 to TRBJ2-2, with 10 bases matching TRBD2. V dropped 3 bases and J dropped 7; count of bases not matched to a gene: 2. Per the germline V gene, CDR1 is KGHSH and CDR2 is LQKENI. CDR3 length: 14 amino acids.

The chain uses TRBV6-1 and TRBJ1-5; D is possibly TRBD1 (6 bases). The germline V gene encodes CDR1 MNHNS and CDR2 SASEGT. The CDR3 runs 13 residues. V gave up 8 bases and J gave up 5 bases, with 13 bases separating them. CDR3 amino acids: CASVQGNDQPQHF. The CDR3 nucleotides read TGTGCCAGCGTACAGGGAAACGATCAGCCCCAGCATTTT.

This sequence joins TRBV5-1 and TRBJ2-6; 9 nucleotides align to TRBD1. V dropped 0 bases and J dropped 3; count of bases not matched to a gene: 16. Germline V gene data show CDR1 as SGHRS and CDR2 as YFSETQ. CDR3 length: 21 amino acids. Here the CDR3 reads CASSLEGPTGGLVSGANVLTF. The CDR3 nucleotides are TGCGCCAGCAGCTTGGAAGGACCGACAGGGGGATTGGTTAGTGGGGCCAACGTCCTGACTTTC. The whole variable domain, remainder taken from reference TRBV5-1 and TRBJ2-6, is KAGVTQTPRYLIKTRGQQVTLSCSPISGHRSVSWYQQTPGQGLQFLFEYFSETQRNKGNFPGRFSGRQFSNSRSEMNVSTLELGDSALYLCASSLEGPTGGLVSGANVLTFGAGSRLTVL.

The genes are TRBV4-2 and TRBJ2-1; 14 bases map to TRBD2. The length of the CDR3 is 15 residues. Looked up from germline, CDR1 is LGHNA and CDR2 is YNFKEQ. V shed 3 bases, J shed 8 bases, and the junction held 3 bases outside the gene matches. The CDR3 sequence: CASSQTSGGVYEQFF. For the CDR3, the DNA is TGTGCCAGCAGCCAGACTAGCGGGGGGGTCTATGAGCAGTTCTTC.

This chain links TRBV4-2 with TRBJ2-1, with 12 bases identical to TRBD2. Germline trimming cut 1 base from V and 9 bases from J; bases unmatched to any gene: 7. The CDR3 consists of 16 residues. Germline CDR1 reads LGHNA; CDR2 reads YNFKEQ. CDR3 amino acids: CASSQVSLAGGGEQFF. The CDR3 coding sequence is TGTGCCAGCAGCCAAGTATCACTAGCGGGGGGTGGTGAGCAGTTCTTC.

The rearrangement joins TRBV7-2 to TRBJ2-3, with TRBD2 matching over 7 bases. This CDR3 has 14 residues. Trimming took 8 bases from V and 2 from J; bases not matched to a gene: 7. Germline V gives CDR1 SGHTA, CDR2 FQGNSA. The CDR3 sequence: CASRRGSNTDTQYF. CDR3 DNA: TGTGCCAGCCGGCGGGGGTCCAACACAGATACGCAGTATTTT.

This clone has a handful of counts. This sequence joins TRBV18 and TRBJ2-6; D remains ambiguous. Trimming cost V 2 bases and J 1 base, with 3 bases left between them. CDR1 and CDR2 from the germline V gene are KGHSH and LQKENI. This CDR3 is built from 14 residues. The CDR3 bases are TGTGCCAGCTCACCAGGGTCTGGGGCCAACGTCCTGACTTTC. Translated: CASSPGSGANVLTF.

The chain combines TRBV6-1 with TRBJ1-5; the D gene is possibly TRBD1 (5 bases). Germline CDR1 reads MNHNS; CDR2 reads SASEGT. V lost 3 bases, J lost 2 bases, and 11 bases lay in between. This CDR3 is built from 15 residues. The DNA of the CDR3 is TGTGCCAGCAGTGAGGGCAGGGCGGGCAATCAGCCCCAGCATTTT. Its translation: CASSEGRAGNQPQHF.

The chain joins TRBV6-1 to TRBJ1-1, with 8 bases identical to TRBD1. This CDR3 is built from 16 residues. Trimming took 2 bases from V and 6 from J; bases not matched to a gene: 11. CDR1 and CDR2 from the germline V gene are MNHNS and SASEGT. CDR3 nucleotides: TGTGCCAGCAGTGAATTGGGCAGGGGGCGGGGCGCTGAAGCTTTCTTT. Its translation is CASSELGRGRGAEAFF.

The V call is TRBV15, the J call TRBJ2-7, with D perhaps assigned TRBD1 or TRBD2 (5 bases each). The V end was cut by 1 base, the J end by 0 bases, with 10 bases between. Per the germline V gene, CDR1 is LNHNV and CDR2 is YYDKDF (reference sequence). The CDR3 spans 15 residues. The CDR3 nucleotides read TGTGCCACCAGCAGAGTCGGGGCCAGCTCCTACGAGCAGTACTTC. Translated: CATSRVGASSYEQYF.

The gene calls are TRBV9 and TRBJ1-1; the D gene is possibly TRBD1 (5 bases). This CDR3 has 14 residues. Germline V gene data show CDR1 as SGDLS and CDR2 as YYNGEE. The V end was cut by 3 bases, the J end by 5 bases, with 14 bases between. The CDR3 DNA follows: TGTGCCAGCAGCGAGACAGTGTCGGGAACTGAAGCTTTCTTT. Its translation: CASSETVSGTEAFF.

The CDR3 nucleotides read TGTGCCACCAGCAGGGACCGGGGGTCTGGAAACACCATATATTTT. It translates to CATSRDRGSGNTIYF. The chain has TRBV15 and TRBJ1-3, with D tentatively TRBD1 (5 bases). The CDR3 is 15 residues long. V shed 3 bases and J shed 1 base, with 10 bases lying between them. Looked up from germline, CDR1 is LNHNV and CDR2 is YYDKDF (reference sequence).

The rearrangement uses TRBV28 and TRBJ1-1; TRBD1 matches 8 bases. From germline, CDR1 is MDHEN and CDR2 SYDVKM. Trimming cost V 4 bases and J 0 bases; bases outside gene matches: 4. The CDR3 totals 15 residues. CDR3 sequence: CASSYAGGMNTEAFF. The CDR3 DNA sequence: TGTGCCAGCAGTTATGCAGGGGGCATGAACACTGAAGCTTTCTTT.

The chain combines TRBV30 with TRBJ1-4; 8 bases fit TRBD1. The length of the CDR3 is 14 residues. The V segment lost 2 bases and the J segment 6 bases; nucleotides outside the gene matches: 5. The germline gives CDR1 GTSNPN, CDR2 SVGIG (reference sequence). The CDR3 DNA reads as TGTGCCTGGAGTCCGACAGGGGAAGATGAAAAACTGTTTTTT. Protein: CAWSPTGEDEKLFF.

This clone was seen a handful of times. The chain carries TRBV11-2 and TRBJ2-5, with D uncertain. The V and J ends lost 4 bases and 5 bases respectively, with 14 bases between them. Per the germline V gene, CDR1 is SGHAT and CDR2 is FQNNGV. The CDR3 runs to 14 residues. This CDR3 is CASSWIWGRETQYF. The CDR3 DNA follows: TGTGCCAGCAGCTGGATTTGGGGTCGGGAGACCCAGTACTTC.

The chain carries TRBV20-1 and TRBJ1-2; TRBD1 matches at 7 bases. Germline V gene sequence: CDR1 DFQATT, CDR2 SNEGSKA (reference sequence). The V and J ends lost 8 bases and 5 bases, in that order; junction bases with no gene match: 5. The CDR3 is 11 amino acids. Here the CDR3 DNA reads TGCAGTAGGGGACAGCCTTATGGCTACACCTTC. Amino acids: CSRGQPYGYTF.

The chain combines TRBV5-1 with TRBJ1-5, with TRBD1 identical over 11 bases. The J segment lost 3 bases and the V segment lost 0 bases, leaving 8 bases of the junction unmatched. The CDR3 consists of 18 residues. Germline V lookup: CDR1 SGHRS, CDR2 YFSETQ. In DNA form, the CDR3 reads TGCGCCAGCAGCTTGGAGGGGGACAGGGGGAGTAACAATCAGCCCCAGCATTTT. Its protein is CASSLEGDRGSNNQPQHF.

The chain has TRBV5-1 and TRBJ2-1, with 8 bases identical to TRBD1. Germline CDR1 is SGHRS and CDR2 is YFSETQ. The CDR3 covers 16 residues. V dropped 4 bases and J dropped 6; count of bases not matched to a gene: 12. CDR3: CASSLKRSGQGNEQFF. CDR3 in DNA: TGCGCCAGCAGCCTTAAAAGGTCTGGACAGGGCAATGAGCAGTTCTTC.

The chain is built from TRBV30 and TRBJ2-3; the match to TRBD2 covers 15 bases. Unmatched junction bases numbered 12, after V lost 7 bases and J lost 1 base. The V gene's germline CDR1 is GTSNPN and CDR2 SVGIG (reference sequence). CDR3 size: 18 residues. CDR3 bases: TGTGCCTCCCAAATCCGGACTAGCGGGGGGGCCGGCACAGATACGCAGTATTTT. It codes for CASQIRTSGGAGTDTQYF.

V is TRBV28 and J is TRBJ2-2, with 10 bases matching TRBD2. V shed 1 base, J shed 6 bases, and the junction held 11 bases outside the gene matches. The CDR3 covers 18 residues. Germline V gives CDR1 MDHEN, CDR2 SYDVKM. CDR3 sequence: CASSLSWATSGKAGELFF. CDR3 coding DNA: TGTGCCAGCAGTTTATCGTGGGCAACTAGCGGGAAAGCCGGGGAGCTGTTTTTT.

This chain links TRBV4-3 with TRBJ2-1, with unresolved D. The CDR3 loop spans 15 amino acids. V lost 4 bases, J lost 0 bases, and 10 bases lay in between. Germline V lookup: CDR1 LGHNA, CDR2 YSLEER. DNA for the CDR3: TGCGCCAGCAGCCTAGACACCAGCTCCTACAATGAGCAGTTCTTC. Encoded protein: CASSLDTSSYNEQFF.

The chain couples TRBV29-1 to TRBJ2-3, with 7 bases that match TRBD1. The V segment lost 5 bases and the J segment 0 bases; nucleotides outside the gene matches: 8. The CDR3 spans 15 residues. Per germline, CDR1 SQVTM and CDR2 ANQGSEA. The CDR3 here is CSVHRGRFSTDTQYF. The CDR3 DNA sequence: TGCAGCGTTCATAGGGGGCGTTTTAGCACAGATACGCAGTATTTT.

CDR3 region: CASREGDTQYF. The CDR3 DNA sequence: TGTGCCAGCAGAGAGGGAGATACGCAGTATTTT. V and J are TRBV2 and TRBJ2-3; D may be TRBD2 (5 bases). V lost 6 bases and J lost 5, with 6 bases in between. Germline CDR1 SNHLY, CDR2 FYNNEI. The CDR3 has 11 amino acids. Based on the CDR3 plus reference TRBV2 and TRBJ2-3, the full variable domain is EPEVTQTPSHQVTQMGQEVILRCVPISNHLYFYWYRQILGQKVEFLVSFYNNEISEKSEIFDDQFSVERPDGSNFTLKIRSTKLEDSAMYFCASREGDTQYFGPGTRLTVL.

This chain links TRBV18 with TRBJ1-2, with a possible D match to TRBD1 (5 bases). Germline V lookup: CDR1 KGHSH, CDR2 LQKENI. CDR3 length: 14 amino acids. Trimming stripped 3 bases from V and 4 bases from J, with 12 bases between. The CDR3 coding sequence is TGTGCCAGCTCACCCGGCAGGGTTCCCTATGGCTACACCTTC. This gives the protein CASSPGRVPYGYTF. The whole variable domain, remainder taken from reference TRBV18 and TRBJ1-2, is NAGVMQNPRHLVRRRGQEARLRCSPMKGHSHVYWYRQLPEEGLKFMVYLQKENIIDESGMPKERFSAEFPKEGPSILRIQQVVRGDSAAYFCASSPGRVPYGYTFGSGTRLTVV.